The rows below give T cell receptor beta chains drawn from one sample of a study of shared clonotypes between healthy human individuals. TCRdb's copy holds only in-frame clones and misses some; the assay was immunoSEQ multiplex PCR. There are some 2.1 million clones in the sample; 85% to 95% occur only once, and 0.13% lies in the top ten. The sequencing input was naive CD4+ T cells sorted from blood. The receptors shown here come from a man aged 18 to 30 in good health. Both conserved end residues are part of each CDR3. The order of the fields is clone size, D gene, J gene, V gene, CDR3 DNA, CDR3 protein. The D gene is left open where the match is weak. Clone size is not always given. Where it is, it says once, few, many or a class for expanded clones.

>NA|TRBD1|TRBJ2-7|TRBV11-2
TGTGCCAGCAGCCCTTACCTGGGACAGTCCTACGAGCAGTACTTC
CASSPYLGQSYEQYF
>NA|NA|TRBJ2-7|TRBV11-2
TGTGCCAGCAGCTTAGTTGGGTCCCACGAGCAGTACTTC
CASSLVGSHEQYF
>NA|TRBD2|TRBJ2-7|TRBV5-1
TGCGCCAGCAGCATCCTTCTAGCGGGGGGATCCTACGAGCAGTACTTC
CASSILLAGGSYEQYF
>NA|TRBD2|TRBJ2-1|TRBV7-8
TGTGCCAGCAGCCCTCGGGGGACTAGCGGGGCGACATCCTACAATGAGCAGTTCTTC
CASSPRGTSGATSYNEQFF
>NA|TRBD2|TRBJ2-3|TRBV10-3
TGTGCCATCAGCGGACTAGCGGGTACAGATACGCAGTATTTT
CAISGLAGTDTQYF
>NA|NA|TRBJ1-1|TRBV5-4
TGTGCCAGCAGCTTGGGGCGGAGCAGGAACACTGAAGCTTTCTTT
CASSLGRSRNTEAFF
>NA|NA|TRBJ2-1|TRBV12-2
TGTGCAAGTCGCCTTAGGAACAACAATGAGCAGTTCTTC
CASRLRNNNEQFF
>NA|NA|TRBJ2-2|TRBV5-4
TGTGCCAGCAGCGCACAGGGACCGAACACCGGGGAGCTGTTTTTT
CASSAQGPNTGELFF
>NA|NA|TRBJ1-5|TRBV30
TGTGCCTGGACTCCAGGGTCCGGTCAGCCCCAGCATTTT
CAWTPGSGQPQHF
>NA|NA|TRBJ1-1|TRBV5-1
TGCGCCAGCAGCTGGGGGGCTTCGGACGGGAACACTGAAGCTTTCTTT
CASSWGASDGNTEAFF
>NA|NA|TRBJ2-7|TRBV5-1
TGCGCCAGCAGCTTGGGCAGCCAGGGTTGGGAGCAGTACTTC
CASSLGSQGWEQYF
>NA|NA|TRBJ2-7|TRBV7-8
TGTGCCAGCAGCAGTTTGTTTGGCTACGAGCAGTACTTC
CASSSLFGYEQYF
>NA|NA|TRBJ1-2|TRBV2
TGTGCCAGCAGTTCGAGAAGAGAATCGGCTTATGGCTACACCTTC
CASSSRRESAYGYTF
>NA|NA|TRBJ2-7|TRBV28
TGTGCCAGCAGCCGTGCCGGGACCGCCTACGAGCAGTACTTC
CASSRAGTAYEQYF
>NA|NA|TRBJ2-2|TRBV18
TGTGCCAGCTCACGTGGCGGTGGAGGCACGAACACCGGGGAGCTGTTTTTT
CASSRGGGGTNTGELFF
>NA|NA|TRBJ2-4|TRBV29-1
TGCAGCGTTGAAGATCACACTGGCAACATTCAGTACTTC
CSVEDHTGNIQYF
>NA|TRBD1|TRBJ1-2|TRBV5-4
TGTGCCAGCAGCTTGGGTTTGCGGAAGACAGGGGGCGCGGCTGGCTACACCTTC
CASSLGLRKTGGAAGYTF
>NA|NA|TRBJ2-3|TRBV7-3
TGTGCCAGCAGCTTCAGGGGGAGGGATACGCAGTATTTT
CASSFRGRDTQYF
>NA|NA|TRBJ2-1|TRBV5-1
TGCGCCAGCAGCTTGGCGACTAACTACAATGAGCAGTTCTTC
CASSLATNYNEQFF
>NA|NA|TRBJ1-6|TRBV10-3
TGTGCCATCAGGTCGAACGAAAATTCACCCCTCCACTTT
CAIRSNENSPLHF
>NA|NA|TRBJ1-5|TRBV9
TGTGCCAGCAGCGTAGACGGCCAGGGCAATCAGCCCCAGCATTTT
CASSVDGQGNQPQHF
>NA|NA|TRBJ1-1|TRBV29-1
TGCAGCACTCACCAAGTGAAGTTGGCTTTCTTT
CSTHQVKLAFF
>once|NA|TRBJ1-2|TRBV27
TGTGCCAGCAGAAGGGGAACTTATGGCTACACCTTC
CASRRGTYGYTF
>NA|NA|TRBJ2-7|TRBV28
TGTGCCAGCAGTAGCTGGGGGTTCTACGAGCAGTACTTC
CASSSWGFYEQYF
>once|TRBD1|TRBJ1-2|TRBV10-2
TGCGCCACGCGAGACCCCGGGACAGGGTTAATATCTGAGGGCTACACCTTC
CATRDPGTGLISEGYTF
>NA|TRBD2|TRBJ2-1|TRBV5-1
TGCGCCAGCAGCGCCGGGACTAGAGGATACAATGAGCAGTTCTTC
CASSAGTRGYNEQFF
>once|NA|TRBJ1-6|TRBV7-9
TGTGCCAGCAGCCCCCGACTGATGACGGCACCCCTCCACTTT
CASSPRLMTAPLHF
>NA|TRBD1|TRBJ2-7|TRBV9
TGTGCCAGCAGCGCTTCGACAGGGGTCGACGAGCAGTACTTC
CASSASTGVDEQYF
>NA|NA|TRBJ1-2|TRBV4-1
TGCGCCAGCAGCCAAGAGGGTTTTGCCTATGGCTACACCTTC
CASSQEGFAYGYTF
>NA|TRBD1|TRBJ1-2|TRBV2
TGTGCCAGCAGTGAAAAAAAACGACAGGGATCTGGCTACACCTTC
CASSEKKRQGSGYTF
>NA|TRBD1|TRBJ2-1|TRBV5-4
TGTGCCAGCAGCGAGCCCCGGGACAGGGGCTCAAATGAGCAGTTCTTC
CASSEPRDRGSNEQFF
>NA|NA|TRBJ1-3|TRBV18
TGTGCCAGCTCACCATCAGGGAGCACGGCTGGAAACACCATATATTTT
CASSPSGSTAGNTIYF
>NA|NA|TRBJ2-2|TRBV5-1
TGCGCCAGCAGCTGGGGCGGGGGCCCGAACACCGGGGAGCTGTTTTTT
CASSWGGGPNTGELFF
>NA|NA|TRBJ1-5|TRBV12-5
TGTGCTAGCCTTCAGGAGTATAGCAATCAGCCCCAGCATTTT
CASLQEYSNQPQHF
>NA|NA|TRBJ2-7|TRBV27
TGTGCCAGCAGTTCCCCTCTCTCCTACGAGCAGTACTTC
CASSSPLSYEQYF
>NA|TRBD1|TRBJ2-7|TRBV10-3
TGTGCCATCAGTGAGGGGGACAGGGTCCCCTACGAGCAGTACTTC
CAISEGDRVPYEQYF
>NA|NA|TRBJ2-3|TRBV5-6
TGTGCCAGCACCAACCGGGGGCCCCCAGAGGATACGCAGTATTTT
CASTNRGPPEDTQYF
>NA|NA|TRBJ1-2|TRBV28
TGTGCCAGCAGTTTTCTTACGGAATATGGCTACACCTTC
CASSFLTEYGYTF
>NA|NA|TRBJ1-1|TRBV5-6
TGTGCCAGCAGCTTCATCACTGAAGCTTTCTTT
CASSFITEAFF
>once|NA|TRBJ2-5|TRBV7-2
TGTGCCAGCAGCTTTATCACAGGAGGTTTCGGAGAGACCCAGTACTTC
CASSFITGGFGETQYF
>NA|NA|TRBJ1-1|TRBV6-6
TGTGCCAGCAGCTCCCCGACAAACACTGAAGCTTTCTTT
CASSSPTNTEAFF
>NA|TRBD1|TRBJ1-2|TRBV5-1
TGCGCCAGCAGCTTGGTGGTAGGGGGCGGCTATGGCTACACCTTC
CASSLVVGGGYGYTF
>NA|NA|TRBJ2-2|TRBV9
TGTGCCAGCAGCTTTACCGGGGAGCTGTTTTTT
CASSFTGELFF